One and the same sample provided the 21 T cell receptor beta chains below, sequenced in a study of T cells in Graves' hyperthyroidism and ophthalmopathy. Researchers took RNA transcripts and amplified the TCR beta CDR3 regions from them. TCR CDR3 underwent first-round RT-PCR with the HTBI primer set. TCRdb re-called the multiplex PCR reads with MiXCR, one entry per CDR3 protein. The table records 600,000 to 700,000 distinct CDR3 sequences, roughly 15% of them present only once. The sequenced sample consisted of blood. The receptors were gathered from a woman in her thirties or forties with Graves' ophthalmopathy.

This clonotype was counted ten times or more. The J gene is TRBJ2-7, the V gene TRBV10-3; 15 nucleotides agree with TRBD2. The CDR3 covers 18 residues. The V gene's germline CDR1 is ENHRY and CDR2 SYGVKD. V shed 2 bases and J 10 bases; nucleotides not matched to a gene: 15. Here the CDR3 DNA reads TGTGCCATCAGTGAGCTTGGACTAGCGGGAGGGGTCTCCTACGGACAGTACTTC. It is translated as CAISELGLAGGVSYGQYF.

This clonotype occurred many times. The gene calls are TRBV7-2 and TRBJ2-5; D may be TRBD2 (7 bases). The CDR3 loop spans 14 amino acids. Germline CDR1 SGHTA, CDR2 FQGNSA. Trimming pared 4 bases from V and 9 bases from J, leaving 18 bases between. The CDR3 DNA reads as TGTGCCAGCAGCTCCGGGGGAGGGGGACCCCCCCAGTACTTC. This gives the protein CASSSGGGGPPQYF.

This clonotype was seen repeatedly, ten times or more. The CDR3 reads CSVPRLAPRTDTQYF. For the CDR3, the DNA is TGCAGCGTCCCGAGACTAGCGCCTCGCACAGATACGCAGTATTTT. The chain couples TRBV29-1 to TRBJ2-3; 8 nucleotides match TRBD2. This CDR3 spans 15 amino acids. After removal of 6 bases from V and 1 base from J, the junction contained 9 bases not matched to a gene. Germline CDR1 reads SQVTM; CDR2 reads ANQGSEA.

This clonotype was found many times. Its ends do not fully match the called genes, so a read error is possible. The chain recombines TRBV6-2 or TRBV6-3 with TRBJ2-5; D assignment may be TRBD1 or TRBD2 (5 bases each). CDR1 MNHEY and CDR2 SVGEGT come from the germline V gene. This CDR3 is 12 amino acids long. For the CDR3, the DNA is TGTGCCAGCAGTTACACGGGGCAATGGGGAAACTTC. This gives the protein CASSYTGQWGNF.

The genes are TRBV11-2 and TRBJ1-2; D remains ambiguous. The CDR3 runs 12 residues. CDR1 and CDR2 (germline): SGHAT, FQNNGV. Trimming left V 8 bases short and J 4 bases short, with 11 bases between. The CDR3 reads CASSPGFYGYTF. DNA of the CDR3: TGTGCCAGCTCCCCCGGGTTCTATGGCTACACCTTC.

This clonotype was seen ten or more times. J is TRBJ2-7 and V is TRBV12-3 or TRBV12-4; D gene uncertain. This CDR3 is built from 14 residues. With 0 bases removed from V and 3 bases from J, the gap between germline ends came to 9 bases. The CDR3 nucleotides are TGTGCCAGCAGTTTAGCCCCGGCAGGCTACGAGCAGTACTTC. Translated: CASSLAPAGYEQYF.

This clonotype showed up many times. The chain joins TRBV20-1 to TRBJ2-7, with D uncertain. The germline CDR1 and CDR2 sequences are DFQATT and SNEGSKA (reference sequence). The CDR3 consists of 11 residues. The germline V and J ends were trimmed by 0 bases and 5 bases, with 5 bases remaining between them. CDR3: CSARDRHEQYF. CDR3 DNA sequence: TGCAGTGCTAGAGATCGACACGAGCAGTACTTC.

As DNA, the CDR3 is TGCGCCAGCAGCTTGGATGTAGCGGCTGCCTACAATGAGCAGTTCTTC. Residues: CASSLDVAAAYNEQFF. The rearrangement uses TRBV5-1 and TRBJ2-1, with D possibly being TRBD2 (6 bases). The CDR3 is 16 amino acids. From germline, CDR1 is SGHRS and CDR2 YFSETQ. V lost 0 bases and J lost 2, with 12 bases in between.

This clonotype has ten or more counts. The chain carries TRBV30 and TRBJ2-5; no definite D call. The CDR3 spans 12 residues. The ends were cut back, 5 bases at V and 3 bases at J, with 10 bases in the middle. CDR1 and CDR2 (germline): GTSNPN, SVGIG (reference sequence). CDR3 sequence: CAWGPGKETQYF. CDR3 bases: TGTGCCTGGGGGCCTGGAAAAGAGACCCAGTACTTC. Full variable domain (missing parts from reference TRBV30 and TRBJ2-5): SQTIHQWPATLVQPVGSPLSLECTVEGTSNPNLYWYRQAAGRGLQLLFYSVGIGQISSEVPQNLSASRPQDRQFILSSKKLLLSDSGFYLCAWGPGKETQYFGPGTRLLVL.

This clonotype was recorded many times. V gene TRBV11-1 combines with J gene TRBJ2-7; a weak D match, TRBD1 (6 bases). This CDR3 comprises 14 residues. Trimming took 5 bases from V and 3 from J, leaving 14 bases between them. CDR1 is SGHAT, CDR2 FQDESV, per germline (reference sequence). The CDR3 region is CASSLHGDIYEQYF. In DNA, the CDR3 is TGTGCCAGCAGCCTCCACGGGGACATCTACGAGCAGTACTTC. Using reference TRBV11-1 and TRBJ2-7 for the parts outside the CDR3, the full variable domain is EAEVAQSPRYKITEKSQAVAFWCDPISGHATLYWYRQILGQGPELLVQFQDESVVDDSQLPKDRFSAERLKGVDSTLKIQPAELGDSAMYLCASSLHGDIYEQYFGPGTRLTVT.

The sample holds many counts of this clonotype. CDR3: CSASLRTGNTIYF. The CDR3 bases are TGCAGTGCTAGTCTCAGGACCGGAAACACCATATATTTT. This sequence joins TRBV20-1 and TRBJ1-3, with D unclear. CDR1 and CDR2 from the germline V gene are DFQATT and SNEGSKA (reference sequence). This CDR3 region has 13 residues. V dropped 3 bases and J dropped 4 bases, with 10 bases sitting between them.

This clonotype was seen at least ten times. The gene calls are TRBV18 and TRBJ2-7, with 13 nucleotides matching TRBD2. Germline CDR1 and CDR2: KGHSH and LQKENI. The CDR3 runs 16 residues. V trimming: 2 bases; J trimming: 3 bases; junction bases outside the gene matches: 4. CDR3 sequence (DNA): TGTGCCAGCTCACCAAGGACTAGCGGGGGAGGCTACGAGCAGTACTTC. This gives the protein CASSPRTSGGGYEQYF.

This clonotype was counted ten times or more. J is TRBJ2-7 and V is TRBV6-5; 7 bases line up with TRBD2. Germline V gene data show CDR1 as MNHEY and CDR2 as SVGAGI. Germline trimming cut 3 bases from V and 1 base from J; bases unmatched to any gene: 9. This CDR3 is built from 16 residues. CDR3 protein: CASSYSSGDESYEQYF. The DNA for the CDR3 is TGTGCCAGCAGTTATTCGAGCGGGGACGAGTCCTACGAGCAGTACTTC.

The chain couples TRBV9 to TRBJ2-5; TRBD1 or TRBD2 may be the D gene (6 bases each). The V and J ends lost 3 bases and 4 bases respectively, with 16 bases between them. Germline loops: CDR1 SGDLS, CDR2 YYNGEE. CDR3 length equals 15 residues. Here the CDR3 DNA reads TGTGCCAGCAGCGACGAACAGGGAGGTCGAGAGACCCAGTACTTC. It translates to CASSDEQGGRETQYF.

The chain uses TRBV11-2 and TRBJ1-2, with 7 bases lining up with TRBD1. The CDR3 is 16 residues long. Germline values: CDR1 SGHAT, CDR2 FQNNGV. J lost 4 bases, V lost 7 bases, and 15 bases had no gene match. In DNA, the CDR3 is TGTGCCAGCAATGGTCCTACCCCAGGACAGGTCTATGGCTACACCTTC. This sequence encodes CASNGPTPGQVYGYTF.

The sample holds one count of this clonotype. CDR3 DNA: TGTGCCAGCGCCAACCCCCCAGGACAGGGGGCACACTACGAGCAGTACTTC. It yields the protein CASANPPGQGAHYEQYF. The V call is TRBV28, the J call TRBJ2-7; 11 bases fit TRBD1. In germline, CDR1 is MDHEN, CDR2 SYDVKM. The junction had 15 bases not matched to a gene; V was cut back by 8 bases and J by 3 bases. CDR3 length equals 17 residues. Full variable domain (missing parts from reference TRBV28 and TRBJ2-7): DVKVTQSSRYLVKRTGEKVFLECVQDMDHENMFWYRQDPGLGLRLIYFSYDVKMKEKGDIPEGYSVSREKKERFSLILESASTNQTSMYLCASANPPGQGAHYEQYFGPGTRLTVT.

This clonotype was recorded at least ten times. The gene calls are TRBV27 and TRBJ2-7; 8 bases align to TRBD1. This CDR3 region has 12 residues. CDR1 is MNHEY, CDR2 SMNVEV, per germline (reference sequence). After removal of 6 bases from V and 5 bases from J, the junction contained 3 bases not matched to a gene. CDR3 sequence (DNA): TGTGCCAGCAGACAGGGGGTACACGAGCAGTACTTC. As protein: CASRQGVHEQYF.

This clonotype was counted ten times or more. The chain recombines TRBV20-1 with TRBJ1-1; D unresolved. There are 12 residues in the CDR3. CDR1 DFQATT and CDR2 SNEGSKA come from the germline V gene (reference sequence). The V gene lost 6 bases and the J gene lost 5 bases, with 13 bases spanning the gap. The CDR3 here is CSAKKGGTEAFF. Written as DNA, the CDR3 is TGCAGTGCAAAGAAAGGTGGGACTGAAGCTTTCTTT.

The chain is built from TRBV18 and TRBJ2-7; TRBD2 aligns across 8 bases. Germline values: CDR1 KGHSH, CDR2 LQKENI. This CDR3 is built from 14 residues. V lost 2 bases and J lost 3; bases outside the gene matches: 3. In DNA, the CDR3 is TGTGCCAGCTCACCAAGGCGGGAGGTCTACGAGCAGTACTTC. It yields the protein CASSPRREVYEQYF.

At least ten counts were recorded for this clonotype. The chain has TRBV11-1 and TRBJ2-7, with TRBD1 as a possible D gene (6 bases). CDR1 SGHAT and CDR2 FQDESV come from the germline V gene (reference sequence). The CDR3 is 14 amino acids. Trimming left V 2 bases short and J 5 bases short, with 13 bases between. The DNA for the CDR3 is TGTGCCAGCAGCTTACGAGGGACACGCCACGAGCAGTACTTC. It translates to CASSLRGTRHEQYF.

This CDR3 is CASSLEAGLGTEAFF. The CDR3, as DNA: TGTGCCAGCAGCTTGGAAGCAGGGCTAGGGACTGAAGCTTTCTTT. The chain has TRBV5-6 and TRBJ1-1; maybe TRBD1 (5 bases). With 0 bases removed from V and 5 bases from J, the gap between germline ends came to 14 bases. Germline V gene lookup returns CDR1 SGHDT and CDR2 YYEEEE. This CDR3 is built from 15 residues. Filled out from reference TRBV5-6 and TRBJ1-1, the complete variable domain reads DAGVTQSPTHLIKTRGQQVTLRCSPKSGHDTVSWYQQALGQGPQFIFQYYEEEERQRGNFPDRFSGHQFPNYSSELNVNALLLGDSALYLCASSLEAGLGTEAFFGQGTRLTVV.